Shown below are 30 T cell receptor beta chains from a single sample sequenced in a study of blood T cell repertoires in COVID-19. Libraries were prepared by immunoSEQ multiplex PCR; TCRdb keeps only in-frame clonotypes and omits some of them. The sample holds over 150,000 clones, 82% seen once. The sequencing input was peripheral blood. These receptors came from an elderly woman with active or convalescent COVID-19.

The chain joins TRBV18 to TRBJ2-1, with 9 positions matching TRBD1. This CDR3 is 16 amino acids long. After removal of 5 bases from V and 6 bases from J, the junction contained 11 bases not matched to a gene. Germline CDR1 and CDR2: KGHSH and LQKENI. CDR3 coding DNA: TGTGCCAGCTCAGCTACAGGGGGCGGAATGGTCAATGAGCAGTTCTTC. It specifies CASSATGGGMVNEQFF. The variable domain in full, completed from reference TRBV18 and TRBJ2-1, reads NAGVMQNPRHLVRRRGQEARLRCSPMKGHSHVYWYRQLPEEGLKFMVYLQKENIIDESGMPKERFSAEFPKEGPSILRIQQVVRGDSAAYFCASSATGGGMVNEQFFGPGTRLTVL.

The V gene is TRBV3-1 (or the pseudogene TRBV3-2), the J gene TRBJ2-7; D gene ambiguous. Germline V gives CDR1 LGHDT, CDR2 YNNKEL (reference sequence). V was cut by 4 bases and J by 0 bases, with 4 bases left in between. The CDR3 has 12 amino acids. The CDR3 sequence is CASSPSSYEQYF. CDR3 DNA sequence: TGTGCCAGCAGCCCTAGCTCCTACGAGCAGTACTTC.

The gene calls are TRBV19 and TRBJ1-5; possible D gene TRBD1, 6 bases. Trimming removed 4 bases at V and 3 bases at J, with 10 bases between. Germline assignment: CDR1 LNHDA and CDR2 SQIVND (reference sequence). The CDR3 runs 14 residues. This CDR3 reads CASSNTGFNQPQHF. The CDR3 region has the DNA TGTGCCAGTAGTAACACAGGGTTCAATCAGCCCCAGCATTTT. The entire variable domain, with the rest obtained from reference TRBV19 and TRBJ1-5, is as follows: DGGITQSPKYLFRKEGQNVTLSCEQNLNHDAMYWYRQDPGQGLRLIYYSQIVNDFQKGDIAEGYSVSREKKESFPLTVTSAQKNPTAFYLCASSNTGFNQPQHFGDGTRLSIL.

The chain recombines TRBV18 with TRBJ2-1; D uncertain. CDR3 length equals 13 residues. The germline CDR1 and CDR2 sequences are KGHSH and LQKENI. Trimming stripped 0 bases from V and 6 bases from J, with 6 bases between. The CDR3 DNA sequence: TGTGCCAGCTCACCACCTCCGAGCAATGAGCAGTTCTTC. Its protein product is CASSPPPSNEQFF.

The chain carries TRBV18 and TRBJ1-5; 8 bases map to TRBD1. The junction had 3 bases not matched to a gene; V was cut back by 6 bases and J by 5 bases. Germline V gives CDR1 KGHSH, CDR2 LQKENI. The CDR3 has 13 residues. The CDR3 region is CASSQTGDQPQHF. CDR3 in DNA: TGTGCCAGCTCGCAGACAGGGGATCAGCCCCAGCATTTT. The complete variable domain, with remaining parts taken from reference TRBV18 and TRBJ1-5, reads NAGVMQNPRHLVRRRGQEARLRCSPMKGHSHVYWYRQLPEEGLKFMVYLQKENIIDESGMPKERFSAEFPKEGPSILRIQQVVRGDSAAYFCASSQTGDQPQHFGDGTRLSIL.

The V call is TRBV6-5, the J call TRBJ1-5; 8 bases fit TRBD1. Trimming at V came to 6 bases and at J to 5 bases, leaving 6 bases not matched to a gene. There are 14 residues in the CDR3. From germline, CDR1 is MNHEY and CDR2 SVGAGI. CDR3 in amino acids: CASRRQGTDQPQHF. The CDR3 bases are TGTGCCAGCAGGCGACAGGGGACCGATCAGCCCCAGCATTTT.

This chain uses TRBV7-7 with TRBJ2-7, with TRBD2 matching over 10 bases. This CDR3 has 14 amino acids. Per germline, CDR1 SSHAT and CDR2 FNYEAQ (reference sequence). V shed 5 bases, J shed 5 bases, and the junction held 6 bases outside the gene matches. CDR3: CASSASGSAHEQYF. The CDR3 nucleotides are TGTGCCAGCAGCGCTAGCGGGAGCGCCCACGAGCAGTACTTC.

This clone has just one count. At the DNA level, this CDR3 is encoded by other sequences in the same sample as well. The genes are TRBV7-9 and TRBJ2-1; D is unresolved. Germline values: CDR1 SEHNR, CDR2 FQNEAQ (reference sequence). The CDR3 spans 15 residues. V was pared by 0 bases and J by 0 bases, with 6 bases between. CDR3 bases: TGTGCCAGCAGCTTAGCCGGGTCCTCCTACAATGAGCAGTTCTTC. Its translation is CASSLAGSSYNEQFF.

The CDR3 region is CASNPIRGLAVNEQYF. CDR3 nucleotide sequence: TGTGCCAGCAACCCCATCCGGGGACTAGCGGTGAACGAGCAGTACTTC. The chain is built from TRBV11-2 and TRBJ2-7, with TRBD2 matching over 11 bases. The CDR3 length is 16 residues. Germline lookup yields CDR1 SGHAT and CDR2 FQNNGV. Trimming removed 7 bases from V and 5 bases from J; junction bases left unmatched: 13.

The chain uses TRBV10-3 and TRBJ2-2; TRBD1 matches 12 bases. Germline CDR1 reads ENHRY; CDR2 reads SYGVKD. J lost 7 bases, V lost 1 base, and 4 bases had no gene match. The CDR3 length is 16 residues. As DNA, the CDR3 is TGTGCCATCAGTGAGTTCGGGACAGGGGGCCGCGGGGAGCTGTTTTTT. This encodes CAISEFGTGGRGELFF.

This clone has a single count. This chain links TRBV28 with TRBJ1-3; 10 bases match TRBD1. This CDR3 spans 16 amino acids. Trimming took 5 bases from V and 4 from J; bases not matched to a gene: 8. Germline CDR1 is MDHEN and CDR2 is SYDVKM. CDR3 bases: TGTGCCAGCAGTGGGACAGGGGCTATTTCCGGAAACACCATATATTTT. Protein: CASSGTGAISGNTIYF.

This chain links TRBV3-1 (or the pseudogene TRBV3-2) with TRBJ2-7, with D perhaps TRBD2 (5 bases). The V gene lost 2 bases and the J gene lost 2 bases, with 10 bases spanning the gap. The CDR3 has 14 amino acids. In germline, CDR1 is LGHDT, CDR2 YNNKEL (reference sequence). The CDR3 DNA follows: TGTGCCAGCAGCCAATTGGGGAGCCCCTACGAGCAGTACTTC. Translated, it gives CASSQLGSPYEQYF.

This rearrangement joins TRBV5-4 to TRBJ1-6, with D possibly matching TRBD1 (5 bases). The CDR3 contains 14 residues. The germline V and J ends were trimmed by 0 bases and 9 bases, with 10 bases remaining between them. Germline lookup yields CDR1 SGHNT and CDR2 YYREEE (reference sequence). The CDR3 region is CASSLAGIPSPLHF. The CDR3 DNA follows: TGTGCCAGCAGCTTGGCAGGGATCCCTTCACCCCTCCACTTT.

The J gene is TRBJ2-1, the V gene TRBV5-1, with D possibly matching TRBD1 (5 bases). Germline loops: CDR1 SGHRS, CDR2 YFSETQ. The CDR3 has 15 residues. V was pared by 4 bases and J by 4 bases, with 15 bases between. The CDR3 sequence: CASSSGHTDYNEQFF. The CDR3 nucleotides are TGCGCCAGCAGCAGTGGACATACTGATTACAATGAGCAGTTCTTC.

The rearrangement links TRBV5-6 to TRBJ2-1; 7 bases align to TRBD2. The J segment lost 2 bases and the V segment lost 4 bases, leaving 9 bases of the junction unmatched. Germline loops: CDR1 SGHDT, CDR2 YYEEEE. This CDR3 is built from 16 residues. CDR3 amino acids: CASSDSSGATYNEQFF. The DNA of the CDR3 is TGTGCCAGCAGCGATTCTAGCGGTGCTACCTACAATGAGCAGTTCTTC.

V usage is TRBV7-8 and J usage is TRBJ1-4; TRBD1 might be the D (5 bases). The CDR3 extends over 18 amino acids. In germline, CDR1 is SGHVS, CDR2 FQNEAQ. Trimming shortened V by 4 bases and J by 0 bases, and 18 bases separated the two germline ends. Written as DNA, the CDR3 is TGTGCCAGCAGCTCTAGAGTCCCGGGACTGGCAACTAATGAAAAACTGTTTTTT. Its protein is CASSSRVPGLATNEKLFF. Combining the CDR3 with reference TRBV7-8 and TRBJ1-4 gives the whole variable domain GAGVSQSPRYKVAKRGQDVALRCDPISGHVSLFWYQQALGQGPEFLTYFQNEAQLDKSGLPSDRFFAERPEGSVSTLKIQRTQQEDSAVYLCASSSRVPGLATNEKLFFGSGTQLSVL.

The chain combines TRBV6-5 with TRBJ2-1, with 11 bases aligning to TRBD2. CDR3 length: 15 residues. The V gene's germline CDR1 is MNHEY and CDR2 SVGAGI. The V segment lost 2 bases and the J segment 5 bases; nucleotides outside the gene matches: 2. CDR3: CASSYQLAGDNEQFF. CDR3 coding DNA: TGTGCCAGCAGTTACCAACTAGCGGGAGACAATGAGCAGTTCTTC.

The CDR3 DNA follows: TGTGCCACCAGTGACTCGGGACTAGCGGGAGGGCGGAATGAGCAGTTCTTC. It is translated as CATSDSGLAGGRNEQFF. The chain has TRBV24-1 and TRBJ2-1; 16 nucleotides line up with TRBD2. Trimming removed 4 bases from V and 7 bases from J; junction bases left unmatched: 6. Germline-derived CDR1 and CDR2 are KGHDR and SFDVKD. The length of the CDR3 is 17 residues.

V is TRBV5-6 and J is TRBJ1-1, with D possibly matching TRBD1 (6 bases). Germline CDR1 is SGHDT and CDR2 is YYEEEE. Trimming took off 4 bases at V and 4 bases at J, with 17 bases between the two ends. The CDR3 covers 15 residues. CDR3 sequence: CASSEWNRVSTEAFF. For the CDR3, the DNA is TGTGCCAGCAGCGAGTGGAACAGGGTTAGCACTGAAGCTTTCTTT.

This clone was detected a few times. The CDR3 is CASSPDHIRGTYEQYF. The CDR3 region has the DNA TGTGCCAGCAGCCCCGACCACATCAGGGGTACCTACGAGCAGTACTTC. The V call is TRBV3-1 (or the pseudogene TRBV3-2), the J call TRBJ2-7, with a possible D match to TRBD1 (6 bases). V gave up 4 bases and J gave up 2 bases, with 18 bases separating them. Per germline, CDR1 LGHDT and CDR2 YNNKEL (reference sequence). CDR3 length equals 16 residues.

This clone was seen only once. This chain joins TRBV14 and TRBJ2-3; D perhaps matches TRBD2 (6 bases). The CDR3 has 14 amino acids. Per germline, CDR1 SGHDN and CDR2 FVKESK. V lost 2 bases, J lost 4 bases, and 10 bases lay in between. CDR3 sequence reads: CASSQIPGADTQYF. The CDR3 nucleotides are TGTGCCAGCAGCCAAATCCCGGGGGCAGATACGCAGTATTTT.

The chain links TRBV12-3 or TRBV12-4 to TRBJ1-2; TRBD1 agrees at 7 bases. The CDR3 covers 13 residues. Losses at the gene ends were 5 bases for V and 8 bases for J; bases not matched to a gene: 8. CDR3 protein: CASSPLGGEGYTF. CDR3 nucleotide sequence: TGTGCCAGCAGTCCCTTAGGGGGCGAGGGCTACACCTTC.

The chain is built from TRBV5-1 and TRBJ2-2; TRBD2 is a possible D gene (6 bases). Germline lookup yields CDR1 SGHRS and CDR2 YFSETQ. Trimming took off 0 bases at V and 8 bases at J, with 11 bases between the two ends. The CDR3 spans 14 residues. CDR3 in amino acids: CASSLAAGIGELFF. The CDR3 region has the DNA TGCGCCAGCAGCTTGGCGGCGGGAATTGGGGAGCTGTTTTTT.

The V call is TRBV19, the J call TRBJ2-2; 8 bases line up with TRBD1. The CDR3 totals 14 residues. CDR1 LNHDA and CDR2 SQIVND come from the germline V gene (reference sequence). After removal of 7 bases from V and 8 bases from J, the junction contained 9 bases not matched to a gene. The CDR3 protein is CASTIRQGTGELFF. The CDR3 DNA sequence: TGTGCCAGTACCATAAGACAGGGGACGGGGGAGCTGTTTTTT.

This chain joins TRBV18 and TRBJ1-1; D uncertain. V dropped 3 bases and J dropped 3 bases, with 11 bases sitting between them. CDR3 length: 14 residues. Per the germline V gene, CDR1 is KGHSH and CDR2 is LQKENI. The CDR3 reads CASSPSGFYTEAFF. The CDR3 region has the DNA TGTGCCAGCTCACCGTCGGGATTCTACACTGAAGCTTTCTTT.

The chain links TRBV7-9 to TRBJ2-2; perhaps TRBD2 as D (6 bases). Trimming pared 4 bases from V and 2 bases from J, leaving 17 bases between. The CDR3 has 17 amino acids. Per germline, CDR1 SEHNR and CDR2 FQNEAQ (reference sequence). Here the CDR3 reads CASSSGVQASNTGELFF. The CDR3, as DNA: TGTGCCAGCAGCTCGGGAGTTCAGGCCTCAAACACCGGGGAGCTGTTTTTT. The full variable domain, in which reference TRBV7-9 and TRBJ2-2 provide the parts outside the CDR3, is DTGVSQNPRHKITKRGQNVTFRCDPISEHNRLYWYRQTLGQGPEFLTYFQNEAQLEKSRLLSDRFSAERPKGSFSTLEIQRTEQGDSAMYLCASSSGVQASNTGELFFGEGSRLTVL.

V gene TRBV7-2 combines with J gene TRBJ2-7, with 7 bases matching TRBD2. The CDR3 has 15 amino acids. CDR1 SGHTA and CDR2 FQGNSA come from the germline V gene. Trimming at V came to 3 bases and at J to 1 base, leaving 6 bases not matched to a gene. The CDR3 region has the DNA TGTGCCAGCAGCTTGGGGATCGGGGGGTCCTACGAGCAGTACTTC. Encoded protein: CASSLGIGGSYEQYF.

The chain employs TRBV27 and TRBJ2-7; maybe TRBD2 (5 bases). Germline CDR1 reads MNHEY; CDR2 reads SMNVEV (reference sequence). There are 15 residues in the CDR3. Trimming removed 1 base at V and 3 bases at J, with 13 bases between. CDR3 sequence (DNA): TGTGCCAGCAGTTTATATCGGGGAGTGGTCTACGAGCAGTACTTC. It encodes CASSLYRGVVYEQYF.

This clone was observed a single time. This chain joins TRBV12-3 or TRBV12-4 and TRBJ2-7; TRBD1 is a possible D gene (6 bases). V lost 4 bases and J lost 6, with 10 bases in between. This CDR3 contains 12 residues. This CDR3 is CASSSQGIEQYF. The CDR3 DNA is TGTGCCAGCAGTTCACAGGGTATCGAGCAGTACTTC.

The chain has TRBV6-5 and TRBJ2-5, with 8 bases identical to TRBD1. Trimming took 5 bases from V and 5 from J; bases not matched to a gene: 10. The CDR3 consists of 15 residues. Germline lookup yields CDR1 MNHEY and CDR2 SVGAGI. The CDR3 loop is CASSIRDRLKETQYF. Written as DNA, the CDR3 is TGTGCCAGCAGTATCCGGGACAGGCTGAAGGAGACCCAGTACTTC.